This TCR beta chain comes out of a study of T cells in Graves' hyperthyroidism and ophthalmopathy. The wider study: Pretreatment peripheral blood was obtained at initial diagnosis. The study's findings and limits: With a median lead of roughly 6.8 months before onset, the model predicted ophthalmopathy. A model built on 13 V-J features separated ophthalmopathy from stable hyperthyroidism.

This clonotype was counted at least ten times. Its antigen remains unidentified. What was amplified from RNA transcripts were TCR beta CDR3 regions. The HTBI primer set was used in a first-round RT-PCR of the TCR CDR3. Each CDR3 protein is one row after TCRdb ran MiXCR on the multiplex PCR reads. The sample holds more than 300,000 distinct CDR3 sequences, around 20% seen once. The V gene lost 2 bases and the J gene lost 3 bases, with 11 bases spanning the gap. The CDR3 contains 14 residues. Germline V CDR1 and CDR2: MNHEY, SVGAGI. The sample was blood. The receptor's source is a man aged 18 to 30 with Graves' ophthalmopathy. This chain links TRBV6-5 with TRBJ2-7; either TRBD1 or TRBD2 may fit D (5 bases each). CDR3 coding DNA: TGTGCCAGCAGTTACCCGGGACGGGACTACGAGCAGTACTTC. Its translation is CASSYPGRDYEQYF.